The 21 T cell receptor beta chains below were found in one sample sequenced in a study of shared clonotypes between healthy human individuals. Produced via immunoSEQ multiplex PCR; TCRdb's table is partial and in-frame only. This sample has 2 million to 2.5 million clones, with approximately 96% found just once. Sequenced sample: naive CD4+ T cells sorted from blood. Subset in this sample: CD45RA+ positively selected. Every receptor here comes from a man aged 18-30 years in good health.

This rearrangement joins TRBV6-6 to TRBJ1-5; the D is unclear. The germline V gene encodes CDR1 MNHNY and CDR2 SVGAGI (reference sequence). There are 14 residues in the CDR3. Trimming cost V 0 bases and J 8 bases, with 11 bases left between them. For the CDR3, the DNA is TGTGCCAGCAGTTACTCCCGCAATGGGGAGCCCCAGCATTTT. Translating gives CASSYSRNGEPQHF.

CDR3 protein: CASSEWGMGYTF. The CDR3 bases are TGTGCCAGCAGTGAATGGGGCATGGGCTACACCTTC. The chain is built from TRBV25-1 and TRBJ1-2; D perhaps matches TRBD1 (5 bases). CDR1 is MGHDK and CDR2 is SYGVNS in the germline V gene. The CDR3 totals 12 residues. The V end was cut by 1 base, the J end by 8 bases, with 8 bases between.

The CDR3 protein is CASRSLGFTDTQYF. The CDR3 region has the DNA TGTGCCAGCCGTTCCCTGGGATTCACAGATACGCAGTATTTT. The V call is TRBV6-1, the J call TRBJ2-3, with D unresolved. This CDR3 region has 14 residues. Trimming removed 8 bases from V and 2 bases from J, with 14 bases in between. Per germline, CDR1 MNHNS and CDR2 SASEGT.

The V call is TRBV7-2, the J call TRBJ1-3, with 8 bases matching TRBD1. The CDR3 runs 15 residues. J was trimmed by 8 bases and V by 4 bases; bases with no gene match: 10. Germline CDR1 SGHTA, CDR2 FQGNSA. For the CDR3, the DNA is TGTGCCAGCAGCTCCCGGACAGGGACCGGGGACACCATATATTTT. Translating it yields CASSSRTGTGDTIYF.

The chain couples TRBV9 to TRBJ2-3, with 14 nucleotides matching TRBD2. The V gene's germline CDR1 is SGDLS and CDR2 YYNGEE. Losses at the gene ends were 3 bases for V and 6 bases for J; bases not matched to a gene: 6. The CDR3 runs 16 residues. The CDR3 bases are TGTGCCAGCAGCGCGACTAGCGGGGGGGCCTCGGATACGCAGTATTTT. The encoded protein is CASSATSGGASDTQYF.

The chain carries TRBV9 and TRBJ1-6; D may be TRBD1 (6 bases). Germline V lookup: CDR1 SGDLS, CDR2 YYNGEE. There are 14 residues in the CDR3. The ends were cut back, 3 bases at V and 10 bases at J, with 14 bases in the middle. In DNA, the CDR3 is TGTGCCAGCAGCGCACAGGGAATCGGATCACCCCTCCACTTT. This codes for CASSAQGIGSPLHF.

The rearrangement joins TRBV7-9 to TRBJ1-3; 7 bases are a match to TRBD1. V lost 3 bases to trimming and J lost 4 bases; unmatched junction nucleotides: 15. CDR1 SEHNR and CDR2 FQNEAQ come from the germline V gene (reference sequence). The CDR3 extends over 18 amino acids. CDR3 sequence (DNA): TGTGCCAGCAGCTTTGCCGGGACAGTGTTTAATTCCGGAAACACCATATATTTT. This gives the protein CASSFAGTVFNSGNTIYF.

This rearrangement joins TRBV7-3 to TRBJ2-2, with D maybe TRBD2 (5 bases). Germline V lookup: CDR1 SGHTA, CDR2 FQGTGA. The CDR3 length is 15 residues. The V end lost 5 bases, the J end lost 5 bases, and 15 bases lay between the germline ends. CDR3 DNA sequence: TGTGCCAGCAGCCCCAACCCCCAGCGGACCGGGGAGCTGTTTTTT. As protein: CASSPNPQRTGELFF.

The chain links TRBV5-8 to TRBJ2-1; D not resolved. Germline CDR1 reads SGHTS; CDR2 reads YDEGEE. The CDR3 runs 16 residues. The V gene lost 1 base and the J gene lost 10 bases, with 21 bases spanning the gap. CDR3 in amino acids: CASSLSFGVGAREQFF. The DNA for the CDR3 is TGTGCCAGCAGCTTGTCCTTTGGGGTAGGCGCTCGGGAGCAGTTCTTC.

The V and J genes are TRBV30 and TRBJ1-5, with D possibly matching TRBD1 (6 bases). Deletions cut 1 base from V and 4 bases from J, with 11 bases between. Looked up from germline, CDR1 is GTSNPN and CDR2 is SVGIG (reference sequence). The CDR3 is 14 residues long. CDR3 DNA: TGTGCCTGGAGTGATCAGGGGACGAATCAGCCCCAGCATTTT. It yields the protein CAWSDQGTNQPQHF.

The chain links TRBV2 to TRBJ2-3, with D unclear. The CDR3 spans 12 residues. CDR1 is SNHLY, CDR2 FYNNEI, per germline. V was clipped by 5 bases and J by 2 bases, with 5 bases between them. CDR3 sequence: CASSYLTDTQYF. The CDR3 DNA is TGTGCCAGCAGTTACCTCACAGATACGCAGTATTTT. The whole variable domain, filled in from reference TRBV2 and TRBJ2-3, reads EPEVTQTPSHQVTQMGQEVILRCVPISNHLYFYWYRQILGQKVEFLVSFYNNEISEKSEIFDDQFSVERPDGSNFTLKIRSTKLEDSAMYFCASSYLTDTQYFGPGTRLTVL.

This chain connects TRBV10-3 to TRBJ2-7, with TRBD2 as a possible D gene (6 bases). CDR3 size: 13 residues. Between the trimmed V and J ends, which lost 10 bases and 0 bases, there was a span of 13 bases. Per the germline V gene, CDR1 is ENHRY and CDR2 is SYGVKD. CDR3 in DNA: TGTGCCACCTGCCGGGAGAGCTCCTACGAGCAGTACTTC. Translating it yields CATCRESSYEQYF.

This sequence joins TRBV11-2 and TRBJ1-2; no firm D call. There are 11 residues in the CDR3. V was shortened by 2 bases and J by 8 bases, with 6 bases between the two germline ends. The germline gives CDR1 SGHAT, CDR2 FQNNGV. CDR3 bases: TGTGCCAGCAGCTTACTAGGAGGCTACACCTTC. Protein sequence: CASSLLGGYTF.

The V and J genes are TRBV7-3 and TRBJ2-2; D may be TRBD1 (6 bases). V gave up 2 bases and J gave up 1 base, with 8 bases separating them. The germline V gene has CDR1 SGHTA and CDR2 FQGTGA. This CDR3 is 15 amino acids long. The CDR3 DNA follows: TGTGCCAGCAGCTTACAGGGGAGGAACACCGGGGAGCTGTTTTTT. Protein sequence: CASSLQGRNTGELFF.

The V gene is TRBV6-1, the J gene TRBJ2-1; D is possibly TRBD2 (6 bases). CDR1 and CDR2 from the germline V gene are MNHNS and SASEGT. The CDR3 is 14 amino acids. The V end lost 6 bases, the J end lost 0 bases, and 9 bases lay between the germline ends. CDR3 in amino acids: CASREEGSYNEQFF. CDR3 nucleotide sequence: TGTGCCAGCAGGGAGGAGGGCTCCTACAATGAGCAGTTCTTC.

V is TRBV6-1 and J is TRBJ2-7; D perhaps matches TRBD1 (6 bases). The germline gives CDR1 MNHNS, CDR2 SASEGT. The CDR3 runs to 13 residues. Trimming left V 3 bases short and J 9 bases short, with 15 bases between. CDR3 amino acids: CASSETRGYGQYF. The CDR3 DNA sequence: TGTGCCAGCAGTGAGACGAGGGGGTATGGGCAGTACTTC.

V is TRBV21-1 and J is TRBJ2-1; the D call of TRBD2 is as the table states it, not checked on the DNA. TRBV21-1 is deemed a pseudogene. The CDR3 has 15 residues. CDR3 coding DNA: TGTGCCAGCACCATCCGACTAGCGGTTGTCTATGAGCAGTTCTTC. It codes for CASTIRLAVVYEQFF.

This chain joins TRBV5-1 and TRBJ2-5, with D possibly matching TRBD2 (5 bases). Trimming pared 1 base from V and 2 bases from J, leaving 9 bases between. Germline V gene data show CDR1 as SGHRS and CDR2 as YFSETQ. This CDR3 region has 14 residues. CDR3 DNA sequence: TGCGCCAGCAGCTTGAGACGGACTCAAGAGACCCAGTACTTC. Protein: CASSLRRTQETQYF.

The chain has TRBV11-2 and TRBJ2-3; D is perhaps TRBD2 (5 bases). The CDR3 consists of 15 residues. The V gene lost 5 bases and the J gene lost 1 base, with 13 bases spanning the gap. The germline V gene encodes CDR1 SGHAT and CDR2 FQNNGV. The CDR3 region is CASSNRGPRTDTQYF. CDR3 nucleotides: TGTGCCAGCAGCAACCGAGGGCCGCGCACAGATACGCAGTATTTT.

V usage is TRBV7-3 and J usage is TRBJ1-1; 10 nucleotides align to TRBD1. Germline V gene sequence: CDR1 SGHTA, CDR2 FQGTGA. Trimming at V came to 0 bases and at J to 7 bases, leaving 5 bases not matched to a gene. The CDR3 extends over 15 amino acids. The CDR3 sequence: CASSLTSGQGYEAFF. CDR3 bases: TGTGCCAGCAGCTTAACGTCGGGACAGGGGTATGAAGCTTTCTTT. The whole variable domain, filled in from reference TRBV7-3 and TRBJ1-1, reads GAGVSQTPSNKVTEKGKYVELRCDPISGHTALYWYRQSLGQGPEFLIYFQGTGAADDSGLPNDRFFAVRPEGSVSTLKIQRTERGDSAVYLCASSLTSGQGYEAFFGQGTRLTVV.

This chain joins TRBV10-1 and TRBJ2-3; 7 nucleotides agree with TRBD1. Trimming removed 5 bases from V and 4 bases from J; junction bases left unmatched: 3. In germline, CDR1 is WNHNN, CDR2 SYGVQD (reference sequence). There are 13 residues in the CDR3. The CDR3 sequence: CASSRDSPDTQYF. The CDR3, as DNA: TGCGCCAGCAGTCGGGACAGCCCAGATACGCAGTATTTT.